These 28 T cell receptor beta chains were all obtained from the same sample, sequenced in a study of beta chain features in type 1 diabetes. Study-level results: There was a moderate but significant shortening of TCRB CDR3s in all four CD4+ subsets of Type 1 diabetes patients.

Their recognized antigens are unknown. The entirety of the isolated RNA underwent reverse transcription, so expressed TCRB transcripts were sequenced. Data came from immunoSEQ multiplex PCR; TCRdb stores just in-frame clones and leaves some out. The table records about 160,000 clones, 6.5% to 9.5% of them present only once. Sequenced sample: central memory CD4+ T cells from blood. The origin of the receptors is a woman aged 40 to 50 with type 1 diabetes.

The chain employs TRBV27 and TRBJ2-4, with 8 bases that match TRBD2. Germline loops: CDR1 MNHEY, CDR2 SMNVEV (reference sequence). J was trimmed by 5 bases and V by 6 bases; bases with no gene match: 9. The CDR3 contains 15 residues. The CDR3 DNA is TGTGCCAGCAGCCTATGGCCAGCGGGGGAAAACATTCAGTACTTC. Protein: CASSLWPAGENIQYF.

This clone was detected only a few times. The rearrangement links TRBV5-4 to TRBJ2-2; D gene ambiguous. V lost 5 bases to trimming and J lost 4 bases, with 9 bases between them. This CDR3 has 13 residues. CDR1 is SGHNT and CDR2 is YYREEE in the germline V gene (reference sequence). CDR3 sequence reads: CASRPEITGELFF. CDR3 nucleotides: TGTGCCAGCAGACCCGAGATCACCGGGGAGCTGTTTTTT.

This rearrangement joins TRBV2 to TRBJ1-2; the match to TRBD1 covers 9 bases. This CDR3 spans 15 amino acids. V shed 6 bases and J 2 bases; nucleotides not matched to a gene: 7. Germline values: CDR1 SNHLY, CDR2 FYNNEI. CDR3 bases: TGTGCCAGCAGCCTTGGACAGGGGATAAACTATGGCTACACCTTC. Protein sequence: CASSLGQGINYGYTF.

The genes are TRBV9 and TRBJ1-4; D perhaps matches TRBD1 (5 bases). Germline V gives CDR1 SGDLS, CDR2 YYNGEE. Trimming took 0 bases from V and 8 from J, leaving 11 bases between them. The CDR3 consists of 14 residues. The DNA of the CDR3 is TGTGCCAGCAGCGTAGGGGGGGTAGAGGAAAAACTGTTTTTT. Translated, it gives CASSVGGVEEKLFF.

CDR3 sequence reads: CASSLGAGGYNEQFF. The CDR3 coding sequence is TGTGCCAGCAGCTTAGGCGCCGGGGGCTACAATGAGCAGTTCTTC. The chain uses TRBV7-3 and TRBJ2-1; maybe TRBD2 (6 bases). V shed 2 bases and J shed 3 bases, with 11 bases lying between them. Per the germline V gene, CDR1 is SGHTA and CDR2 is FQGTGA. The CDR3 length is 15 residues.

J is TRBJ1-2 and V is TRBV18; 7 bases are a match to TRBD1. Losses at the gene ends were 3 bases for V and 0 bases for J; bases not matched to a gene: 7. The germline V gene has CDR1 KGHSH and CDR2 LQKENI. The CDR3 spans 16 residues. The CDR3, as DNA: TGTGCCAGCTCACCGGGTCGACAGGGAGCTAACTATGGCTACACCTTC. Protein: CASSPGRQGANYGYTF.

V gene TRBV5-1 combines with J gene TRBJ2-6, with 7 bases fitting TRBD1. Germline assignment: CDR1 SGHRS and CDR2 YFSETQ. The V segment lost 3 bases and the J segment 2 bases; nucleotides outside the gene matches: 2. The CDR3 contains 15 residues. The chain's CDR3 is CASSSGGPGANVLTF. Written as DNA, the CDR3 is TGCGCCAGCAGCTCAGGGGGTCCTGGGGCCAACGTCCTGACTTTC.

This clone was detected many times. This chain uses TRBV7-2 with TRBJ1-3; no firm D call. Trimming removed 5 bases at V and 8 bases at J, with 13 bases between. This CDR3 has 13 amino acids. Germline-derived CDR1 and CDR2 are SGHTA and FQGNSA. CDR3: CASSQNSGDTIYF. DNA for the CDR3: TGTGCCAGCAGCCAAAATTCCGGGGACACCATATATTTT.

The chain uses TRBV5-1 and TRBJ2-7; the match to TRBD2 covers 9 bases. Losses at the gene ends were 5 bases for V and 2 bases for J; bases not matched to a gene: 5. Germline V gene lookup returns CDR1 SGHRS and CDR2 YFSETQ. The CDR3 totals 14 residues. The CDR3 DNA is TGCGCCAGCAGTGAGCGGGGGGCCACCTACGAGCAGTACTTC. This sequence encodes CASSERGATYEQYF.

This clone was found many times. The chain is built from TRBV7-2 and TRBJ2-5, with D possibly TRBD1 on 6 matching bases. CDR1 is SGHTA, CDR2 FQGNSA, per germline. Trimming removed 4 bases at V and 6 bases at J, with 12 bases between. The CDR3 extends over 13 amino acids. The CDR3 sequence: CASSYTGWKTQYF. DNA for the CDR3: TGTGCCAGCAGCTACACAGGGTGGAAGACCCAGTACTTC. Combining the CDR3 with reference TRBV7-2 and TRBJ2-5 gives the whole variable domain GAGVSQSPSNKVTEKGKDVELRCDPISGHTALYWYRQSLGQGLEFLIYFQGNSAPDKSGLPSDRFSAERTGGSVSTLTIQRTQQEDSAVYLCASSYTGWKTQYFGPGTRLLVL.

This chain connects TRBV5-6 to TRBJ2-3; D may be TRBD2 (6 bases). The V gene lost 0 bases and the J gene lost 10 bases, with 24 bases spanning the gap. Germline CDR1 reads SGHDT; CDR2 reads YYEEEE. This CDR3 has 17 residues. CDR3 loop: CASSLEKPGPKEGAQYF. The CDR3 DNA reads TGTGCCAGCAGCTTGGAAAAACCGGGCCCCAAGGAGGGAGCGCAGTATTTT.

This clone has just a few counts. The same CDR3 can be traced to other DNA sequences in this sample. This chain connects TRBV2 to TRBJ2-2; a weak D match, TRBD1 (5 bases). The CDR3 runs 15 residues. The V end lost 4 bases, the J end lost 1 base, and 10 bases lay between the germline ends. CDR1 is SNHLY, CDR2 FYNNEI, per germline. The chain's CDR3 is CASSGQGRNTGELFF. The CDR3 nucleotides read TGTGCCAGCAGTGGCCAGGGTCGGAACACCGGGGAGCTGTTTTTT.

The V gene is TRBV7-2, the J gene TRBJ2-7, with D possibly matching TRBD2 (6 bases). In germline, CDR1 is SGHTA, CDR2 FQGNSA. Trimming shortened V by 5 bases and J by 3 bases, and 14 bases separated the two germline ends. This CDR3 spans 14 amino acids. CDR3 residues: CASSPWGEFYEQYF. CDR3 DNA: TGTGCCAGCAGCCCCTGGGGGGAATTCTACGAGCAGTACTTC.

CDR3 sequence (DNA): TGTGCCAGCAGCTCCCTATTAAACTATGGCTACACCTTC. Its translation: CASSSLLNYGYTF. This chain links TRBV7-2 with TRBJ1-2, with D uncertain. Germline assignment: CDR1 SGHTA and CDR2 FQGNSA. V lost 4 bases and J lost 2, with 8 bases in between. This CDR3 has 13 amino acids.

This sequence joins TRBV7-9 and TRBJ2-3; 7 bases map to TRBD2. J lost 5 bases, V lost 1 base, and 9 bases had no gene match. The germline gives CDR1 SEHNR, CDR2 FQNEAQ (reference sequence). CDR3 length: 16 residues. CDR3 loop: CASSLGPAGPGDTQYF. Written as DNA, the CDR3 is TGTGCCAGCAGCTTAGGCCCAGCGGGGCCGGGAGATACGCAGTATTTT.

This clone was counted at least ten times. The chain is built from TRBV5-1 and TRBJ1-1; D unresolved. V shed 5 bases and J shed 7 bases, with 18 bases lying between them. Germline V lookup: CDR1 SGHRS, CDR2 YFSETQ. The length of the CDR3 is 14 residues. This CDR3 is CASRTTFGELEAFF. The CDR3 region has the DNA TGCGCCAGCAGGACTACCTTTGGAGAGCTTGAAGCTTTCTTT.

This clone was observed a handful of times. This chain joins TRBV28 and TRBJ1-1; no firm D call. Germline V lookup: CDR1 MDHEN, CDR2 SYDVKM. This CDR3 has 11 residues. V was cut by 4 bases and J by 10 bases, with 10 bases left in between. The CDR3 spells CASSYRRGAFF. CDR3 sequence (DNA): TGTGCCAGCAGTTACCGACGGGGAGCTTTCTTT.

This clone has only a few counts. This specimen includes other DNA sequences encoding the same CDR3. The rearrangement joins TRBV28 to TRBJ2-4, with TRBD1 as a possible D gene (5 bases). Germline assignment: CDR1 MDHEN and CDR2 SYDVKM. Trimming left V 0 bases short and J 0 bases short, with 9 bases between. The CDR3 is 16 amino acids. The CDR3 loop reads CASSLWTALAKNIQYF. Here the CDR3 DNA reads TGTGCCAGCAGTTTATGGACAGCCTTAGCCAAAAACATTCAGTACTTC.

There are a few counts of this clone. This rearrangement joins TRBV7-3 to TRBJ2-7; no clear D. CDR3 length: 14 amino acids. V lost 3 bases, J lost 0 bases, and 9 bases lay in between. Germline V gene data show CDR1 as SGHTA and CDR2 as FQGTGA. This chain's CDR3 is CASSLSRHSYEQYF. Here the CDR3 DNA reads TGTGCCAGCAGCTTGTCGCGGCACTCCTACGAGCAGTACTTC. The whole variable domain, filled in from reference TRBV7-3 and TRBJ2-7, reads GAGVSQTPSNKVTEKGKYVELRCDPISGHTALYWYRQSLGQGPEFLIYFQGTGAADDSGLPNDRFFAVRPEGSVSTLKIQRTERGDSAVYLCASSLSRHSYEQYFGPGTRLTVT.

This clone was detected a few times. The chain employs TRBV20-1 and TRBJ1-1, with TRBD1 matching 9 bases. The junction had 5 bases not matched to a gene; V was cut back by 3 bases and J by 12 bases. The CDR3 is 11 residues long. Germline V gene data show CDR1 as DFQATT and CDR2 as SNEGSKA (reference sequence). CDR3 protein: CSASGTGRTFF. CDR3 DNA sequence: TGCAGTGCTAGCGGGACAGGGAGGACTTTCTTT.

This chain uses TRBV29-1 with TRBJ2-1; TRBD2 matches at 8 bases. CDR1 is SQVTM and CDR2 is ANQGSEA in the germline V gene. The junction had 12 bases not matched to a gene; V was cut back by 6 bases and J by 8 bases. CDR3 length: 14 amino acids. CDR3 in amino acids: CSVGAPSGFYEQFF. The CDR3 DNA follows: TGCAGCGTGGGAGCGCCTAGCGGGTTCTATGAGCAGTTCTTC.

This clone showed up just a few times. This chain links TRBV6-6 with TRBJ2-3; 12 bases fit TRBD2. Germline CDR1 reads MNHNY; CDR2 reads SVGAGI (reference sequence). V shed 5 bases, J shed 5 bases, and the junction held 5 bases outside the gene matches. The CDR3 is made up of 15 amino acids. The CDR3 nucleotides are TGTGCCAGCAGTCTACAGACTAGCGGGAGAGATACGCAGTATTTT. This encodes CASSLQTSGRDTQYF.

The V gene is TRBV6-5, the J gene TRBJ2-5, with D perhaps matching TRBD1 (5 bases). V was cut by 6 bases and J by 4 bases, with 12 bases left in between. The CDR3 length is 13 residues. CDR1 and CDR2 (germline): MNHEY, SVGAGI. CDR3 sequence (DNA): TGTGCCAGCAGGCCCCCCGACAGAGAGACCCAGTACTTC. Its protein product is CASRPPDRETQYF.

This clone was picked up a small number of times. The rearrangement links TRBV6-5 to TRBJ2-3, with D maybe TRBD1 (5 bases). The V end lost 7 bases, the J end lost 0 bases, and 11 bases lay between the germline ends. CDR1 and CDR2 from the germline V gene are MNHEY and SVGAGI. The CDR3 spans 14 residues. The CDR3 spells CASTPRVSTDTQYF. DNA for the CDR3: TGTGCCAGCACTCCCAGGGTTAGCACAGATACGCAGTATTTT.

The V call is TRBV5-1, the J call TRBJ2-2, with D unclear. V dropped 6 bases and J dropped 5 bases, with 17 bases sitting between them. CDR1 SGHRS and CDR2 YFSETQ come from the germline V gene. The CDR3 spans 15 residues. In DNA, the CDR3 is TGCGCCAGCAACCCGACATTACCGAGAACCGGGGAGCTGTTTTTT. It encodes CASNPTLPRTGELFF.

This clone was seen only a few times. The chain carries TRBV14 and TRBJ1-1, with D possibly matching TRBD1 (6 bases). V shed 0 bases and J shed 8 bases, with 16 bases lying between them. The CDR3 has 15 residues. Germline V lookup: CDR1 SGHDN, CDR2 FVKESK. In DNA, the CDR3 is TGTGCCAGCAGCCAAGAGGGGCGGGGGGGGCTAGAAGCTTTCTTT. Protein product: CASSQEGRGGLEAFF. The whole variable domain, filled in from reference TRBV14 and TRBJ1-1, reads EAGVTQFPSHSVIEKGQTVTLRCDPISGHDNLYWYRRVMGKEIKFLLHFVKESKQDESGMPNNRFLAERTGGTYSTLKVQPAELEDSGVYFCASSQEGRGGLEAFFGQGTRLTVV.

The genes are TRBV29-1 and TRBJ1-5; possibly TRBD1 for D (5 bases). The germline V gene has CDR1 SQVTM and CDR2 ANQGSEA. The CDR3 length is 13 residues. Between the trimmed V and J ends, which lost 2 bases and 4 bases, there was a span of 9 bases. The CDR3 region has the DNA TGCAGCGTTGAACAGGGTGAAAATCAGCCCCAGCATTTT. Protein sequence: CSVEQGENQPQHF. The variable domain in full, completed from reference TRBV29-1 and TRBJ1-5, reads SAVISQKPSRDICQRGTSLTIQCQVDSQVTMMFWYRQQPGQSLTLIATANQGSEATYESGFVIDKFPISRPNLTFSTLTVSNMSPEDSSIYLCSVEQGENQPQHFGDGTRLSIL.

V gene TRBV6-6 combines with J gene TRBJ1-2, with a tentative D call TRBD1 (6 bases). Germline CDR1 MNHNY, CDR2 SVGAGI (reference sequence). Trimming took off 6 bases at V and 5 bases at J, with 19 bases between the two ends. The CDR3 is 15 amino acids. Here the CDR3 reads CASSEPAGVGYGYTF. DNA of the CDR3: TGTGCCAGCAGCGAACCCGCAGGGGTAGGGTATGGCTACACCTTC.